The next 5 T cell receptor beta chains were all read from a single sample in a study of tumor-infiltrating lymphocytes in primary liver carcinoma. The study co-extracted DNA and RNA from around 20-30 mg of unsorted bulk tissue. Making TCR beta cDNA involved 400 to 600 ng total RNA and a constant-region primer. Modified slightly, ARM-PCR produced TCR beta libraries over three nested multiplex PCR rounds. A C-beta reverse primer was combined with TRBV1-TRBV30 forward primers in the first two PCR rounds, and each round had 9 to 10 cycles. MiXCR, applied by TCRdb to the multiplex PCR reads, yields one record per CDR3 protein. The sample has 75,000 to 90,000 distinct CDR3 sequences; 72% are singletons. Sequencing used liver tumor tissue from sampling region 1. Sample subset: tumor region T1, superior pole. The source of these receptors is a man aged 35-49 years with primary liver carcinoma and hepatitis B virus infection.

To note about this clonotype: The junction departs from the called germline gene at one end, perhaps through a read error. This chain links TRBV5-1 with TRBJ2-7, with TRBD1 as a possible D gene (5 bases). CDR3 length: 12 amino acids. CDR1 SGHRS and CDR2 YFSETQ come from the germline V gene. The DNA for the CDR3 is TGCGCCAGCATCGATTTAGGGGCCGAGAAGTACTTC. Translated, it gives CASIDLGAEKYF. The whole variable domain, remainder taken from reference TRBV5-1 and TRBJ2-7, is KAGVTQTPRYLIKTRGQQVTLSCSPISGHRSVSWYQQTPGQGLQFLFEYFSETQRNKGNFPGRFSGRQFSNSRSEMNVSTLELGDSALYLCASIDLGAEKYFGPGTRLTVT.

As for this clonotype: Mismatch with germline at one junction end may stem from a read error. The rearrangement uses TRBV11-2 and TRBJ2-2; maybe TRBD2 (5 bases). Germline V gives CDR1 SGHAT, CDR2 FQNNGV. CDR3 size: 17 residues. CDR3 amino acids: CASSFGRDRVGTRELFF. The CDR3 region has the DNA TGTGCCAGCAGCTTTGGTCGGGATAGGGTCGGCACCAGGGAGCTGTTTTTT.

Remarks on this clonotype: One base away lies a much larger clone, so this may be a sequencing read error. This sequence joins TRBV5-1 and TRBJ2-3; D not certain. The germline V gene has CDR1 SGHRS and CDR2 YFSETQ. V was cut by 2 bases and J by 7 bases, with 14 bases left in between. The CDR3 contains 14 residues. The CDR3 region is CASSLRVGAHTQYF. The CDR3 nucleotides read TGCGCCAGCAGCTTACGGGTGGGCGCACATACGCAGTATTTT.

In the case of this clonotype: Given the absence of the conserved phenylalanine or tryptophan at the CDR3 end, a read error is likely. V is TRBV5-4 and J is TRBJ2-3; 8 nucleotides match TRBD2. Per germline, CDR1 SGHNT and CDR2 YYREEE (reference sequence). Trimming took 3 bases from V and 5 from J; bases not matched to a gene: 11. This CDR3 has 16 residues. The chain's CDR3 is CASSSPGLVGGDTQYL. The CDR3 DNA reads TGTGCCAGCAGCTCCCCGGGACTAGTGGGAGGAGATACGCAGTATCTT.

Remarks on this clonotype: The CDR3 ends on some other residue instead of the conserved phenylalanine or tryptophan, so this is likely a read error. The rearrangement joins TRBV6-6 to TRBJ2-7, with D possibly matching TRBD2 (6 bases). The CDR3 is made up of 16 amino acids. Per germline, CDR1 MNHNY and CDR2 SVGAGI (reference sequence). V was pared by 4 bases and J by 0 bases, with 16 bases between. The chain's CDR3 is CASSSRTDGSSYEQYY. CDR3 coding DNA: TGTGCCAGCAGTTCCCGCACAGACGGGAGCTCCTACGAGCAGTACTAC.